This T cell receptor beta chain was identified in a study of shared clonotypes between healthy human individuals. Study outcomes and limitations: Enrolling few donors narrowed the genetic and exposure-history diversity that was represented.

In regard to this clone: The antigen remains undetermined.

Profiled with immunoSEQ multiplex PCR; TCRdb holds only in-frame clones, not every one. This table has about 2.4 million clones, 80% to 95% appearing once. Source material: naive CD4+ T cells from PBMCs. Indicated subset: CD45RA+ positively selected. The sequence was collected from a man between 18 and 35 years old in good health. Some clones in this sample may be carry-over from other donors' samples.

CDR3 coding DNA: TGTGCCAGCAGTCATGTGTCTGAAGCTTTCTTT. Residues: CASSHVSEAFF. This sequence joins TRBV28 and TRBJ1-1; D is undetermined. Trimming cost V 5 bases and J 6 bases, with 7 bases left between them. Per germline, CDR1 MDHEN and CDR2 SYDVKM. The CDR3 is 11 residues long.